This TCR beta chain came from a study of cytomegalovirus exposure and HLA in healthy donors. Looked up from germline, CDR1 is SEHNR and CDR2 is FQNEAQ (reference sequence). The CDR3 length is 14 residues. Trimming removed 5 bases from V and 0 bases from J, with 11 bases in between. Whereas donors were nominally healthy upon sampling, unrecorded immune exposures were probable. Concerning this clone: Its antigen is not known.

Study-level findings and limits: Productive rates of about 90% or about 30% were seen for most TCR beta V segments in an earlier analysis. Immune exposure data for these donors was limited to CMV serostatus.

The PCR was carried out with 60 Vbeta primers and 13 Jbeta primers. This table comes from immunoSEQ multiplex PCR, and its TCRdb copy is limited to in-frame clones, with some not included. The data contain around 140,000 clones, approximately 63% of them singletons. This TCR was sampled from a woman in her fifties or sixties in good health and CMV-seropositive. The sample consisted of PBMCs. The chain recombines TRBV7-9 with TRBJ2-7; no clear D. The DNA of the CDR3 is TGTGCCAGCAGCCCCGGCGGCAGCTCCTACGAGCAGTACTTC. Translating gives CASSPGGSSYEQYF.